The 5 T cell receptor beta chains below were found in one sample sequenced in a study of T cells in Graves' hyperthyroidism and ophthalmopathy. RNA transcripts were the template for amplifying TCR beta CDR3 regions. Initially, a first-round RT-PCR of the TCR CDR3 employed the HTBI primer set. TCRdb analysed the multiplex PCR reads with MiXCR anew, one entry per CDR3 protein. In the table there are about 370,000 distinct CDR3 sequences, 15% of which are singletons. The sequenced sample was blood. These receptor sequences come from a woman aged 55 to 70 with Graves' ophthalmopathy.

This clonotype was seen at least ten times. The chain employs TRBV20-1 and TRBJ2-1; 8 bases align to TRBD2. The CDR3 has 16 residues. Unmatched junction bases numbered 10, after V lost 6 bases and J lost 0 bases. The germline CDR1 and CDR2 sequences are DFQATT and SNEGSKA (reference sequence). The CDR3 DNA follows: TGCAGTGCCCCCCCGGGACTAGGCAGCTCCTACAATGAGCAGTTCTTC. It is translated as CSAPPGLGSSYNEQFF.

The genes are TRBV4-1 and TRBJ2-3, with D possibly being TRBD1 (6 bases). This CDR3 spans 15 amino acids. Looked up from germline, CDR1 is MGHRA and CDR2 is YSYEKL. Trimming stripped 1 base from V and 2 bases from J, with 10 bases between. This CDR3 reads CASSQGGRDTDTQYF. CDR3 bases: TGCGCCAGCAGCCAAGGGGGGCGCGACACAGATACGCAGTATTTT.

This clonotype was counted at least ten times. The V and J genes are TRBV5-5 and TRBJ2-1, with 9 bases matching TRBD1. CDR3 length equals 15 residues. In germline, CDR1 is SGHKS, CDR2 YYEKEE (reference sequence). V gave up 0 bases and J gave up 10 bases; unmatched junction bases: 8. The CDR3 DNA reads as TGTGCCAGCAGCTTGGCCCACGGGACAGGGCACGAGCAGTTCTTC. Translation gives CASSLAHGTGHEQFF.

This sequence joins TRBV28 and TRBJ2-7, with D possibly TRBD1 on 6 matching bases. V dropped 3 bases and J dropped 2 bases, with 14 bases sitting between them. Per the germline V gene, CDR1 is MDHEN and CDR2 is SYDVKM. CDR3 length: 15 residues. The CDR3 coding sequence is TGTGCCAGCAGTTTGTTGGGGGCGAAGCCCTACGAGCAGTACTTC. Encoded protein: CASSLLGAKPYEQYF.

This clonotype was observed a handful of times. The chain has TRBV10-1 and TRBJ2-1; 9 bases agree with TRBD1. The CDR3 has 15 amino acids. Germline assignment: CDR1 WNHNN and CDR2 SYGVQD (reference sequence). V was pared by 5 bases and J by 7 bases, with 9 bases of the junction left unmatched. CDR3 in DNA: TGCGCCAGCAGTTTCACGACAGGGGGTATGAATGAGCAGTTCTTC. It encodes CASSFTTGGMNEQFF.